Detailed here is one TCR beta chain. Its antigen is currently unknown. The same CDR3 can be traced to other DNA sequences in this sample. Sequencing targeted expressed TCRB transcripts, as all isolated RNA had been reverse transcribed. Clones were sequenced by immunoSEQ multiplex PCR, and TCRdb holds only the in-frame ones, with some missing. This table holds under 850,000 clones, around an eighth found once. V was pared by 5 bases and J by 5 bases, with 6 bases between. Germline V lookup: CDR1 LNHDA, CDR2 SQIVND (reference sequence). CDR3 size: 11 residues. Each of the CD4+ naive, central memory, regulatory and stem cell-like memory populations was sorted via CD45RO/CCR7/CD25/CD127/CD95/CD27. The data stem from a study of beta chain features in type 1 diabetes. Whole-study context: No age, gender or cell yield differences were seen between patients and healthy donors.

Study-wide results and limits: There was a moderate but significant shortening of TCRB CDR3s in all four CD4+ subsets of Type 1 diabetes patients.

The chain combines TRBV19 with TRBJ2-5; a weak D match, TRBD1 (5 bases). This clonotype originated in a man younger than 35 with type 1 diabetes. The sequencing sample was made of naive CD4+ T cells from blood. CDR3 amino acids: CASSPGETQYF. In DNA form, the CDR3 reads TGTGCCAGTAGTCCAGGGGAGACCCAGTACTTC. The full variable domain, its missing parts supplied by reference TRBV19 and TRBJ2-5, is DGGITQSPKYLFRKEGQNVTLSCEQNLNHDAMYWYRQDPGQGLRLIYYSQIVNDFQKGDIAEGYSVSREKKESFPLTVTSAQKNPTAFYLCASSPGETQYFGPGTRLLVL.